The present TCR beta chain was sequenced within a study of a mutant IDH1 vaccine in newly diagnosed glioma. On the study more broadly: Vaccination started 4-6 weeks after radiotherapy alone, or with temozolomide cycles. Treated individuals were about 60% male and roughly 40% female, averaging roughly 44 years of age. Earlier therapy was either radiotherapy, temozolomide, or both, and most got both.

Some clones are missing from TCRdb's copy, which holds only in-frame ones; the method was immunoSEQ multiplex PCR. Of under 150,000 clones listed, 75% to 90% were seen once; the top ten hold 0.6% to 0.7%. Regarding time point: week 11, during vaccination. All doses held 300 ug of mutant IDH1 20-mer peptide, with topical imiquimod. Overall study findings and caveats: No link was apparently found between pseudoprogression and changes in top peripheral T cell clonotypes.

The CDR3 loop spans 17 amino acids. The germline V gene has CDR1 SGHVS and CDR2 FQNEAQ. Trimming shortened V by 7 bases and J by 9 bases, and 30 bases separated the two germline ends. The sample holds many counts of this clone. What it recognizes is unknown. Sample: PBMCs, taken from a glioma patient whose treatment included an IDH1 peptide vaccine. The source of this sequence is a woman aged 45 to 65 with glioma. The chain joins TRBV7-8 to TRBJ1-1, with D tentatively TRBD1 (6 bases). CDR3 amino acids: CASTPGHRASRTVKAFF. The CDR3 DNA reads TGTGCCAGCACCCCGGGTCACAGGGCCTCACGGACGGTGAAAGCTTTCTTT.